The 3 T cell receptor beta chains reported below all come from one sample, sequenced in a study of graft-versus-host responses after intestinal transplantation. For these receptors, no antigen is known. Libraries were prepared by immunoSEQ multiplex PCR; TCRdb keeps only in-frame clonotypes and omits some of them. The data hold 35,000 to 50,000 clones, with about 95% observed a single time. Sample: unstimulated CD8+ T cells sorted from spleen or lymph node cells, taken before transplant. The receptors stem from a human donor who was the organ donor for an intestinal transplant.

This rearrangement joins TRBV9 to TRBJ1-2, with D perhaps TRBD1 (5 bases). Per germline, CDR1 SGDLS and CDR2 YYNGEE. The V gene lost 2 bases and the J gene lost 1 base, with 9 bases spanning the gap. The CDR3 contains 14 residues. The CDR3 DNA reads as TGTGCCAGCAGCGTGGGGGGTTTTAACTATGGCTACACCTTC. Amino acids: CASSVGGFNYGYTF.

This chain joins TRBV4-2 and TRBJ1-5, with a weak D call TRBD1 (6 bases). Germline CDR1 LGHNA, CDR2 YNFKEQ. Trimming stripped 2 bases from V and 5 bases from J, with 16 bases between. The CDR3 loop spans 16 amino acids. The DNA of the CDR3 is TGTGCCAGCAGCCAACTAATCGACAGGTCTGATCAGCCCCAGCATTTT. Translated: CASSQLIDRSDQPQHF.

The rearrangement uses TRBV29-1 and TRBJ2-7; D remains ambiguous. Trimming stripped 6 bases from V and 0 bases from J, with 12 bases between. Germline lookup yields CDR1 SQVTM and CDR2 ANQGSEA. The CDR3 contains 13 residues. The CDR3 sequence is CSVSPSSSYEQYF. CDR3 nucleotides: TGCAGCGTCTCCCCCAGTAGCTCCTACGAGCAGTACTTC.